The 31 T cell receptor beta chains reported below all come from one sample, sequenced in a study of blood T cell repertoires in COVID-19 (dated by TCRdb to 2020 to 2022). To prepare the library, the immunoSEQ multiplex PCR assay was applied. The table was pulled from immuneACCESS by TCRdb, which kept in-frame rearrangements only. Such tables lose some clones; where checked, under half of the loss comes from unresolved V genes, and the rest has no known cause. The sample yields about 170,000 clones; 80% to 90% were counted once. The top ten clonotypes cover 9.5% to 12% of the sample. The sample taken for sequencing was peripheral blood. These receptors were obtained from a woman in her fifties or sixties with COVID-19, enrolled during active disease.

This clone was counted between two and nine times. In the same sample, other DNA sequences code for this CDR3. The V gene is TRBV19, the J gene TRBJ2-3, with 12 positions matching TRBD2. Trimming cost V 5 bases and J 1 base; bases outside gene matches: 4. The CDR3 covers 16 residues. CDR1 and CDR2 (germline): LNHDA, SQIVND (reference sequence). The CDR3 here is CASSLGLAGGTDTQYF. The DNA of the CDR3 is TGTGCCAGTAGTTTGGGACTAGCGGGCGGCACAGATACGCAGTATTTT. Full variable domain (rest looked up from reference TRBV19 and TRBJ2-3): DGGITQSPKYLFRKEGQNVTLSCEQNLNHDAMYWYRQDPGQGLRLIYYSQIVNDFQKGDIAEGYSVSREKKESFPLTVTSAQKNPTAFYLCASSLGLAGGTDTQYFGPGTRLTVL.

The genes are TRBV24-1 and TRBJ2-5; D might be TRBD2 (5 bases). V was shortened by 3 bases and J by 4 bases, with 14 bases between the two germline ends. In germline, CDR1 is KGHDR, CDR2 SFDVKD. The CDR3 loop spans 15 amino acids. Here the CDR3 DNA reads TGTGCCACCAGTGATCGCCGCGGAGGTTCAGAGACCCAGTACTTC. It translates to CATSDRRGGSETQYF.

V and J are TRBV6-2 or TRBV6-3 and TRBJ2-1, with D perhaps matching TRBD1 (5 bases). Germline V gene sequence: CDR1 MNHEY, CDR2 SVGEGT. The CDR3 consists of 11 residues. V gave up 4 bases and J gave up 12 bases, with 10 bases separating them. The CDR3 loop reads CASSSGLAQFF. Here the CDR3 DNA reads TGTGCCAGCAGTTCAGGGCTGGCGCAGTTCTTC.

The J gene is TRBJ2-7, the V gene TRBV10-3, with 8 positions matching TRBD1. Per the germline V gene, CDR1 is ENHRY and CDR2 is SYGVKD. Trimming removed 6 bases from V and 4 bases from J; junction bases left unmatched: 8. There are 14 residues in the CDR3. CDR3 DNA: TGTGCCATCAGCGAGGGACAGGCCTATTACGAGCAGTACTTC. Translation gives CAISEGQAYYEQYF.

The J gene is TRBJ2-7, the V gene TRBV6-4; 7 positions match TRBD1. This CDR3 is 12 amino acids long. Trimming took 7 bases from V and 5 from J; bases not matched to a gene: 5. Germline values: CDR1 MRHNA, CDR2 SNTAGT. The CDR3 DNA sequence: TGTGCCAGCAAGGAAGGGGGCGACGAGCAGTACTTC. This gives the protein CASKEGGDEQYF.

The chain employs TRBV30 and TRBJ2-1; the match to TRBD2 covers 10 bases. The germline gives CDR1 GTSNPN, CDR2 SVGIG (reference sequence). V dropped 8 bases and J dropped 4; count of bases not matched to a gene: 14. This CDR3 spans 16 amino acids. The CDR3 loop is CASEASSGSPYNEQFF. CDR3 sequence (DNA): TGTGCCAGCGAGGCCTCTAGCGGGAGCCCATACAATGAGCAGTTCTTC.

The V gene is TRBV3-1 (or the pseudogene TRBV3-2), the J gene TRBJ1-1; 7 bases match TRBD1. Germline V lookup: CDR1 LGHDT, CDR2 YNNKEL (reference sequence). With 4 bases clipped from V and 4 bases from J, the junction kept 12 bases outside the gene matches. The length of the CDR3 is 16 residues. This CDR3 reads CASSPARPSGGTEAFF. The CDR3 nucleotides are TGTGCCAGCAGCCCCGCCAGGCCCTCAGGGGGCACTGAAGCTTTCTTT.

The J gene is TRBJ1-1, the V gene TRBV9, with TRBD1 identical over 9 bases. The germline V gene has CDR1 SGDLS and CDR2 YYNGEE. This CDR3 has 15 amino acids. The ends lost 0 bases at V and 7 bases at J; junction bases unmatched: 7. The CDR3 reads CASSVDLQGAGEAFF. Here the CDR3 DNA reads TGTGCCAGCAGCGTAGATTTACAGGGGGCGGGTGAAGCTTTCTTT. Full variable domain (outside the CDR3, taken from reference TRBV9 and TRBJ1-1): DSGVTQTPKHLITATGQRVTLRCSPRSGDLSVYWYQQSLDQGLQFLIQYYNGEERAKGNILERFSAQQFPDLHSELNLSSLELGDSALYFCASSVDLQGAGEAFFGQGTRLTVV.

The chain uses TRBV7-2 and TRBJ2-3; TRBD2 might be the D (7 bases). The CDR3 sequence is 16 residues long. V was cut by 5 bases and J by 3 bases, with 18 bases left in between. The germline V gene encodes CDR1 SGHTA and CDR2 FQGNSA. CDR3: CASSPQGTTRTDTQYF. The CDR3 bases are TGTGCCAGCAGCCCTCAGGGGACTACGCGAACAGATACGCAGTATTTT.

The rearrangement joins TRBV18 to TRBJ2-7, with a possible D match to TRBD2 (5 bases). CDR3 length: 15 residues. Germline V gene lookup returns CDR1 KGHSH and CDR2 LQKENI. V lost 3 bases and J lost 0, with 12 bases in between. In nucleotides, the CDR3 is TGTGCCAGCTCACCCGGCGGGCCAAGCTCCTACGAGCAGTACTTC. This translates into CASSPGGPSSYEQYF.

V gene TRBV28 combines with J gene TRBJ1-1; D gene ambiguous. Between the trimmed V and J ends, which lost 8 bases and 7 bases, there was a span of 14 bases. The germline gives CDR1 MDHEN, CDR2 SYDVKM. The CDR3 has 12 residues. The CDR3 DNA reads as TGTGCCAGCCGGATTGGGGAGTTTGAAGCTTTCTTT. This sequence encodes CASRIGEFEAFF.

This rearrangement joins TRBV9 to TRBJ2-7, with D possibly TRBD2 on 6 matching bases. Per germline, CDR1 SGDLS and CDR2 YYNGEE. V lost 1 base, J lost 6 bases, and 20 bases lay in between. CDR3 size: 16 residues. The CDR3 loop reads CASSVSIGGGPTEQYF. CDR3 bases: TGTGCCAGCAGCGTATCAATTGGGGGAGGCCCCACCGAGCAGTACTTC.

The rearrangement links TRBV28 to TRBJ1-5, with a possible D match to TRBD1 (5 bases). This CDR3 region has 12 residues. The V gene's germline CDR1 is MDHEN and CDR2 SYDVKM. The V gene lost 2 bases and the J gene lost 7 bases, with 6 bases spanning the gap. The CDR3 DNA reads TGTGCCAGCAGTTTACAGGGACAGCCCCAGCATTTT. Its translation: CASSLQGQPQHF.

The V call is TRBV5-1, the J call TRBJ1-6; D is ambiguous. This CDR3 region has 15 residues. V was shortened by 1 base and J by 5 bases, with 10 bases between the two germline ends. Per germline, CDR1 SGHRS and CDR2 YFSETQ. CDR3 in DNA: TGCGCCAGCAGCTTGTCAGGCAGTCATAATTCACCCCTCCACTTT. Translation: CASSLSGSHNSPLHF.

This rearrangement joins TRBV24-1 to TRBJ1-5; a possible D gene is TRBD1 (6 bases). This CDR3 spans 14 amino acids. CDR1 KGHDR and CDR2 SFDVKD come from the germline V gene. V lost 4 bases and J 6 bases, leaving 12 bases between the germline ends. The DNA for the CDR3 is TGTGCCACCAGTGAGGCAGGGGTAAGTCAGCCCCAGCATTTT. Protein: CATSEAGVSQPQHF.

V is TRBV12-3 or TRBV12-4 and J is TRBJ1-2, with TRBD1 matching over 7 bases. V was pared by 6 bases and J by 7 bases, with 8 bases of the junction left unmatched. This CDR3 contains 13 residues. CDR3 region: CASRPRQGSGYTF. CDR3 DNA: TGTGCCAGCAGACCTCGACAGGGAAGTGGCTACACCTTC.

The chain combines TRBV19 with TRBJ2-7; 9 nucleotides agree with TRBD1. The CDR3 runs to 14 residues. Losses at the gene ends were 10 bases for V and 0 bases for J; bases not matched to a gene: 7. Germline V gene sequence: CDR1 LNHDA, CDR2 SQIVND (reference sequence). In DNA form, the CDR3 reads TGTGCCACCATGGGGGGACAGGGCTCCTACGAGCAGTACTTC. It translates to CATMGGQGSYEQYF.

This chain joins TRBV6-2 or TRBV6-3 and TRBJ1-2; D uncertain. The V and J ends lost 2 bases and 0 bases respectively, with 16 bases between them. This CDR3 has 17 residues. Germline CDR1 MNHEY, CDR2 SVGEGT. CDR3 in amino acids: CASSYPWGATANYGYTF. The CDR3, as DNA: TGTGCCAGCAGTTACCCCTGGGGAGCTACCGCTAACTATGGCTACACCTTC.

This clone was seen a single time. This CDR3 is CASSYRGGGSPLHF. CDR3 nucleotides: TGTGCCAGCAGTTACAGAGGGGGCGGTTCACCCCTCCACTTT. V usage is TRBV6-5 and J usage is TRBJ1-6; TRBD1 matches 7 bases. This CDR3 has 14 amino acids. Germline V gene sequence: CDR1 MNHEY, CDR2 SVGAGI. The junction had 4 bases not matched to a gene; V was cut back by 2 bases and J by 9 bases.

The gene calls are TRBV11-2 and TRBJ2-2, with TRBD1 identical over 7 bases. The CDR3 extends over 16 amino acids. J was trimmed by 5 bases and V by 0 bases; bases with no gene match: 6. CDR1 is SGHAT and CDR2 is FQNNGV in the germline V gene. The CDR3 reads CASSLERRGRTGELFF. The CDR3 DNA reads TGTGCCAGCAGCTTAGAGAGAAGGGGGCGGACCGGGGAGCTGTTTTTT.

This chain connects TRBV6-1 to TRBJ2-3; TRBD2 agrees at 8 bases. Germline assignment: CDR1 MNHNS and CDR2 SASEGT. The CDR3 has 15 residues. Unmatched junction bases numbered 5, after V lost 2 bases and J lost 4 bases. CDR3 sequence reads: CASSESGGWADTQYF. The CDR3 region has the DNA TGTGCCAGCAGTGAAAGCGGGGGCTGGGCAGATACGCAGTATTTT.

This chain links TRBV27 with TRBJ1-5; 8 bases are a match to TRBD1. The germline V gene has CDR1 MNHEY and CDR2 SMNVEV (reference sequence). The CDR3 is 15 amino acids. The trim removed 4 bases at V and 2 bases at J, leaving 4 bases unmatched. CDR3 sequence: CASSSDRVGNQPQHF. CDR3 sequence (DNA): TGTGCCAGCAGTTCGGACAGGGTGGGCAATCAGCCCCAGCATTTT.

V usage is TRBV5-1 and J usage is TRBJ2-1; 10 nucleotides align to TRBD2. The trim removed 4 bases at V and 7 bases at J, leaving 11 bases unmatched. CDR3 length: 16 amino acids. The germline CDR1 and CDR2 sequences are SGHRS and YFSETQ. Here the CDR3 reads CASSPILAGVGNEQFF. CDR3 nucleotide sequence: TGCGCCAGCAGCCCGATCCTAGCGGGAGTCGGGAATGAGCAGTTCTTC.

The V call is TRBV7-9, the J call TRBJ1-5, with 7 bases lining up with TRBD1. This CDR3 has 13 amino acids. V dropped 8 bases and J dropped 9; count of bases not matched to a gene: 10. Looked up from germline, CDR1 is SEHNR and CDR2 is FQNEAQ (reference sequence). The CDR3: CASVMEGAGPQHF. The CDR3 DNA follows: TGTGCCAGCGTAATGGAGGGGGCCGGGCCCCAGCATTTT.

This clone was observed once. The rearrangement uses TRBV5-1 and TRBJ1-1, with TRBD1 as a possible D gene (5 bases). V gave up 4 bases and J gave up 0 bases, with 16 bases separating them. The germline V gene encodes CDR1 SGHRS and CDR2 YFSETQ. The CDR3 totals 16 residues. The CDR3 coding sequence is TGCGCCAGCAGCCTCGGACAAGCCCTCGTGAACACTGAAGCTTTCTTT. It translates to CASSLGQALVNTEAFF.

About this clone: Other DNA variants within this sample encode the same CDR3. V usage is TRBV7-9 and J usage is TRBJ2-7, with D possibly TRBD1 on 6 matching bases. The CDR3 is 15 amino acids. CDR1 SEHNR and CDR2 FQNEAQ come from the germline V gene (reference sequence). Trimming left V 1 base short and J 0 bases short, with 10 bases between. The CDR3 is CASSLGQASSYEQYF. In DNA, the CDR3 is TGTGCCAGCAGCTTAGGACAGGCCAGCTCCTACGAGCAGTACTTC.

The gene calls are TRBV29-1 and TRBJ1-2; 8 bases agree with TRBD1. The CDR3 has 13 amino acids. The V gene's germline CDR1 is SQVTM and CDR2 ANQGSEA. V was pared by 2 bases and J by 7 bases, with 6 bases of the junction left unmatched. In nucleotides, the CDR3 is TGCAGCGTTGAAAGGCAGGGGGCGTCTGGCTACACCTTC. Its translation: CSVERQGASGYTF. The whole variable domain, remainder taken from reference TRBV29-1 and TRBJ1-2, is SAVISQKPSRDICQRGTSLTIQCQVDSQVTMMFWYRQQPGQSLTLIATANQGSEATYESGFVIDKFPISRPNLTFSTLTVSNMSPEDSSIYLCSVERQGASGYTFGSGTRLTVV.

This chain uses TRBV21-1 with TRBJ2-3; the DNA was not compared with TRBD1, the D call given in the table. TRBV21-1 is designated a pseudogene. This CDR3 comprises 13 residues. The CDR3 region is CASSKAGQGTQYF. CDR3 coding DNA: TGTGCCAGCAGCAAAGCTGGGCAGGGCACGCAGTATTTT.

V and J are TRBV5-1 and TRBJ1-1; 7 bases map to TRBD1. V lost 4 bases, J lost 4 bases, and 7 bases stayed unmatched. This CDR3 has 14 residues. Germline CDR1 is SGHRS and CDR2 is YFSETQ. CDR3 protein: CASSRTQGITEAFF. In nucleotides, the CDR3 is TGCGCCAGCAGCCGAACACAGGGGATCACTGAAGCTTTCTTT. Complete variable domain (other parts from reference TRBV5-1 and TRBJ1-1): KAGVTQTPRYLIKTRGQQVTLSCSPISGHRSVSWYQQTPGQGLQFLFEYFSETQRNKGNFPGRFSGRQFSNSRSEMNVSTLELGDSALYLCASSRTQGITEAFFGQGTRLTVV.

This chain joins TRBV2 and TRBJ1-5; TRBD1 aligns across 10 bases. Germline CDR1 and CDR2: SNHLY and FYNNEI. The CDR3 sequence is 15 residues long. V lost 4 bases and J lost 6; bases outside the gene matches: 6. In nucleotides, the CDR3 is TGTGCCAGCAGTGCTCGACAGGGGGCACTTCAGCCCCAGCATTTT. The encoded protein is CASSARQGALQPQHF.

The rearrangement links TRBV5-4 to TRBJ2-7, with TRBD2 matching 12 bases. Germline CDR1 SGHNT, CDR2 YYREEE (reference sequence). V was pared by 4 bases and J by 1 base, with 3 bases of the junction left unmatched. The CDR3 is 15 amino acids. The DNA of the CDR3 is TGTGCCAGCAGCGACGGACTAGCGGGATCCTACGAGCAGTACTTC. It translates to CASSDGLAGSYEQYF.